This TCR beta chain stems from a study of cytomegalovirus exposure and HLA in healthy donors. General observations from the study: When a later analysis compared HLA-associated TCR beta chains with equally common others, the HLA-associated chains turned out to be more clonally expanded and to have lower generation probabilities.

PCR employed 60 Vbeta and 13 Jbeta primers. The table came from immunoSEQ multiplex PCR; TCRdb's copy has only in-frame clones and leaves some out. Counted here are around 170,000 clones, around 85% occurring once; the ten biggest clones make up approximately 3.9%. Unmatched junction bases numbered 7, after V lost 5 bases and J lost 3 bases. The germline V gene encodes CDR1 MNHNS and CDR2 SASEGT. This CDR3 has 15 residues. A word on this clone: Its antigen is currently unknown.

This sequence was found in a man in his fifties in good health and CMV-seronegative. V usage is TRBV6-1 and J usage is TRBJ2-7; 10 nucleotides align to TRBD1. The sequencing sample was made of PBMCs. CDR3 amino acids: CASSSGGTGDYEQYF. CDR3 in DNA: TGTGCCAGCAGTTCTGGGGGGACAGGGGACTACGAGCAGTACTTC.